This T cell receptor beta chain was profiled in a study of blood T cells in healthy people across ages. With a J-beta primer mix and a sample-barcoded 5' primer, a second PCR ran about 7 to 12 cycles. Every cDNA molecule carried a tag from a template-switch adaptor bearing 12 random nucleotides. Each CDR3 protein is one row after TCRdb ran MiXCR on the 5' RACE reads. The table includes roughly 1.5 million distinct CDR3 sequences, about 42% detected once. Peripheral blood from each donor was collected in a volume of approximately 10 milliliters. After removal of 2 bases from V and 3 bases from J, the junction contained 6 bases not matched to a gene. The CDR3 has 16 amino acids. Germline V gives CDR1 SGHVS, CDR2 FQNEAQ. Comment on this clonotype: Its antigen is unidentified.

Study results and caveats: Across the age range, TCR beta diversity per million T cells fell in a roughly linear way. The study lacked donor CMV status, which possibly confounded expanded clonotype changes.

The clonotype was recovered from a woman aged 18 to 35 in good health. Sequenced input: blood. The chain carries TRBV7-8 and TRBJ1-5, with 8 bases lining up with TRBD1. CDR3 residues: CASSLSGGLNNQPQHF. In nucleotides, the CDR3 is TGTGCCAGCAGCTTATCAGGGGGCTTGAACAATCAGCCCCAGCATTTT. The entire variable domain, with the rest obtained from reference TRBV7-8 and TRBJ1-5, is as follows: GAGVSQSPRYKVAKRGQDVALRCDPISGHVSLFWYQQALGQGPEFLTYFQNEAQLDKSGLPSDRFFAERPEGSVSTLKIQRTQQEDSAVYLCASSLSGGLNNQPQHFGDGTRLSIL.